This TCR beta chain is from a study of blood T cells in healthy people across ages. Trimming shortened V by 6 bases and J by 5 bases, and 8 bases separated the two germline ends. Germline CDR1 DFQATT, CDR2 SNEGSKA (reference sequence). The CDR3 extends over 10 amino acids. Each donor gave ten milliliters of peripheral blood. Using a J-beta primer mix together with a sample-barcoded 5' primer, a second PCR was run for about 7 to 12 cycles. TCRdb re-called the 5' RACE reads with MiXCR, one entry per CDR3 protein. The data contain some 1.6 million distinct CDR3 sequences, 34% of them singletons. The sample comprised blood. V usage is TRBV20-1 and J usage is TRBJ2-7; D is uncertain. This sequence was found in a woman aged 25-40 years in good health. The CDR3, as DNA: TGCAGTGCCTTAAGCCACGAGCAGTACTTC. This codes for CSALSHEQYF.